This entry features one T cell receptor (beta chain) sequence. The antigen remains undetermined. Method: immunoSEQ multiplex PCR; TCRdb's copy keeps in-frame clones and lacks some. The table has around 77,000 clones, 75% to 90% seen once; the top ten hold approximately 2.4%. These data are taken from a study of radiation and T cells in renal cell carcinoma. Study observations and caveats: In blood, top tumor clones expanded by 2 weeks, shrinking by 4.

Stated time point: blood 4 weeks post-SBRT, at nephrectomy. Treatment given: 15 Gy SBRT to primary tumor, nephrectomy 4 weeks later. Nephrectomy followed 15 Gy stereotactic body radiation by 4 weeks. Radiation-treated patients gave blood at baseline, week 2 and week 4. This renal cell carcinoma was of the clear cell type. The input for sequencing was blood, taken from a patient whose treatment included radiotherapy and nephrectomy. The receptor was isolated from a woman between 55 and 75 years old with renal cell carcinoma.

The CDR3 DNA follows: TGTGCCAGCAGCTCGGACAGCTACGAGCAGTACTTC. As protein: CASSSDSYEQYF. The rearrangement joins TRBV11-3 to TRBJ2-7; a weak D match, TRBD1 (6 bases). V lost 4 bases, J lost 3 bases, and 7 bases lay in between. The V gene's germline CDR1 is SGHNT and CDR2 YENEEA. There are 12 residues in the CDR3.